The 2 T cell receptor beta chains below all came from one sample that was sequenced in a study of blood T cell repertoires in COVID-19. Produced via immunoSEQ multiplex PCR; TCRdb's table is partial and in-frame only. This sample has under 250,000 clones, with about four fifths found just once. The sequenced material came from peripheral blood. Source of these receptors: a woman between 65 and 79 years old with acute or convalescent COVID-19.

This clone showed up just a few times. The chain recombines TRBV9 with TRBJ1-3; D call uncertain. Germline assignment: CDR1 SGDLS and CDR2 YYNGEE. The CDR3 has 17 amino acids. Trimming pared 0 bases from V and 1 base from J, leaving 14 bases between. In DNA, the CDR3 is TGTGCCAGCAGCGTAGGTAACGGGATTCGGTCTGGAAACACCATATATTTT. Residues: CASSVGNGIRSGNTIYF.

The V gene is TRBV5-4, the J gene TRBJ1-2, with 8 bases lining up with TRBD1. CDR1 and CDR2 (germline): SGHNT, YYREEE (reference sequence). Unmatched junction bases numbered 4, after V lost 2 bases and J lost 1 base. CDR3 length: 15 residues. DNA of the CDR3: TGTGCCAGCAGCTTACGACAGGGGAATAACTATGGCTACACCTTC. This encodes CASSLRQGNNYGYTF.